The 9 T cell receptor beta chains below all came from one sample that was sequenced in a study of shared clonotypes between healthy human individuals. The assay was immunoSEQ multiplex PCR, and TCRdb's table has in-frame clones only and misses some. Here the sample spans under 200,000 clones, about 93% being singletons. The sequenced material came from naive CD4+ T cells sorted from blood. As to subset: CD45RA+ positively selected. Receptors originate from a woman aged 25 to 39 in good health.

The genes are TRBV5-6 and TRBJ2-6, with D uncertain. Germline V gene sequence: CDR1 SGHDT, CDR2 YYEEEE. The CDR3 is 15 residues long. The germline V and J ends were trimmed by 0 bases and 2 bases, with 6 bases remaining between them. The CDR3 region has the DNA TGTGCCAGCAGCTTGGTTAGAACTGGGGCCAACGTCCTGACTTTC. Its protein is CASSLVRTGANVLTF.

The chain couples TRBV30 to TRBJ2-5; either TRBD1 or TRBD2 may fit D (5 bases each). The end of the DNA aligns better with TRBJ2-7, so the J call may be wrong. The CDR3 runs 14 residues. Germline CDR1 GTSNPN, CDR2 SVGIG (reference sequence). CDR3 in amino acids: CAWGAGTQTYEQYF. As DNA, the CDR3 is TGTGCCTGGGGTGCCGGGACGCAGACCTACGAGCAGTACTTC.

The chain is built from TRBV11-2 and TRBJ1-1; TRBD1 is a possible D gene (5 bases). The CDR3 is made up of 16 amino acids. V was clipped by 3 bases and J by 4 bases, with 18 bases between them. CDR1 and CDR2 (germline): SGHAT, FQNNGV. The CDR3 here is CASSLWKARGGTEAFF. The DNA for the CDR3 is TGTGCCAGCAGCTTGTGGAAGGCCCGCGGGGGCACTGAAGCTTTCTTT.

This clone was recorded only once. The rearrangement links TRBV5-1 to TRBJ2-7; D is undetermined. The V end was cut by 0 bases, the J end by 0 bases, with 10 bases between. Germline values: CDR1 SGHRS, CDR2 YFSETQ. The CDR3 is made up of 15 amino acids. The CDR3 DNA is TGCGCCAGCAGCTTGGGACAACCAGGCTCCTACGAGCAGTACTTC. It translates to CASSLGQPGSYEQYF.

This chain connects TRBV5-1 to TRBJ2-1; D unresolved. The CDR3 has 13 residues. V shed 0 bases and J shed 6 bases, with 7 bases lying between them. The V gene's germline CDR1 is SGHRS and CDR2 YFSETQ. This chain's CDR3 is CASSLVDFNEQFF. CDR3 DNA sequence: TGCGCCAGCAGCTTGGTTGACTTCAATGAGCAGTTCTTC.

The rearrangement uses TRBV18 and TRBJ2-5, with 7 nucleotides matching TRBD2. The germline V gene has CDR1 KGHSH and CDR2 LQKENI. V dropped 3 bases and J dropped 2; count of bases not matched to a gene: 12. This CDR3 has 17 amino acids. The CDR3 spells CASSPQRGSGTQETQYF. DNA for the CDR3: TGTGCCAGCTCACCTCAACGCGGCAGCGGGACTCAAGAGACCCAGTACTTC.

The chain combines TRBV28 with TRBJ2-5; TRBD2 might be the D (5 bases). The length of the CDR3 is 13 residues. Deletions cut 1 base from V and 4 bases from J, with 7 bases between. The germline CDR1 and CDR2 sequences are MDHEN and SYDVKM. This CDR3 reads CASSLFRGETQYF. Here the CDR3 DNA reads TGTGCCAGCAGTTTATTTCGGGGAGAGACCCAGTACTTC. Drawing the rest from reference TRBV28 and TRBJ2-5, the complete variable domain is DVKVTQSSRYLVKRTGEKVFLECVQDMDHENMFWYRQDPGLGLRLIYFSYDVKMKEKGDIPEGYSVSREKKERFSLILESASTNQTSMYLCASSLFRGETQYFGPGTRLLVL.

V gene TRBV4-1 combines with J gene TRBJ2-1; 9 bases agree with TRBD2. This CDR3 contains 16 residues. Germline CDR1 and CDR2: MGHRA and YSYEKL. V trimming: 3 bases; J trimming: 6 bases; junction bases outside the gene matches: 9. The CDR3 DNA is TGCGCCAGCAGCCACCTCGGCGGGAGGGCCTCCAATGAGCAGTTCTTC. Translated, it gives CASSHLGGRASNEQFF.

The chain uses TRBV6-1 and TRBJ2-3; D ambiguous. CDR1 MNHNS and CDR2 SASEGT come from the germline V gene. The CDR3 is made up of 15 amino acids. The V gene lost 5 bases and the J gene lost 0 bases, with 12 bases spanning the gap. The CDR3 nucleotides are TGTGCCAGCAGTCAGGAGAGAACTAGCACAGATACGCAGTATTTT. Residues: CASSQERTSTDTQYF.